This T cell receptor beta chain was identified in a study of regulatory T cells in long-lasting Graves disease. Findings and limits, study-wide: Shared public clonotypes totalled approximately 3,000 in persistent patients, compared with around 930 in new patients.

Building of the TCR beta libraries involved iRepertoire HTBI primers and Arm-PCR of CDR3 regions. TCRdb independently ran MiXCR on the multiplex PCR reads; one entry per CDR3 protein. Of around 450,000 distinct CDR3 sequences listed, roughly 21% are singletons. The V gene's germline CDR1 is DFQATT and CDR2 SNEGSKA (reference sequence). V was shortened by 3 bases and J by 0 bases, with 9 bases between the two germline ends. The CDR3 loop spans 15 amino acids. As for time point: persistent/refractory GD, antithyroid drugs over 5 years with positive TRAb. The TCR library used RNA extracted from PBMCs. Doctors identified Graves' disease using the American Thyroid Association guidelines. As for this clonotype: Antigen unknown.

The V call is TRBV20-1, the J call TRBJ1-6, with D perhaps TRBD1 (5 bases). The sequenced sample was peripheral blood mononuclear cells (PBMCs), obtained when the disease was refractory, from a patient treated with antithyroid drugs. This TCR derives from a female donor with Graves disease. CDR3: CSARGVSSYNSPLHF. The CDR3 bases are TGCAGTGCTAGGGGGGTGAGCTCCTATAATTCACCCCTCCACTTT.